The 27 T cell receptor beta chains presented below share a single source sample, sequenced in a study of blood T cell repertoires in COVID-19. Clones were read by immunoSEQ multiplex PCR, and TCRdb kept only the in-frame ones, dropping some. This table has tens of thousands of clones, 83% appearing once. Sequenced: peripheral blood. The receptor set was obtained from an elderly woman with acute or convalescent COVID-19.

This chain joins TRBV24-1 and TRBJ2-2; perhaps TRBD2 as D (6 bases). The CDR3 has 16 amino acids. Trimming shortened V by 5 bases and J by 0 bases, and 12 bases separated the two germline ends. Germline V gene sequence: CDR1 KGHDR, CDR2 SFDVKD. The CDR3 here is CATSGGGTSNTGELFF. Written as DNA, the CDR3 is TGTGCCACCAGTGGTGGGGGGACCTCGAACACCGGGGAGCTGTTTTTT.

The chain has TRBV5-1 and TRBJ2-3; a possible D gene is TRBD1 (5 bases). The CDR3 runs 14 residues. V was trimmed by 1 base and J by 0 bases, leaving 6 bases between them. Per the germline V gene, CDR1 is SGHRS and CDR2 is YFSETQ. CDR3 in DNA: TGCGCCAGCAGCTTGCCAGGGAGCACAGATACGCAGTATTTT. Protein product: CASSLPGSTDTQYF.

J is TRBJ2-3 and V is TRBV6-5; TRBD2 aligns across 9 bases. Germline V lookup: CDR1 MNHEY, CDR2 SVGAGI. This CDR3 spans 16 amino acids. Unmatched junction bases numbered 3, after V lost 0 bases and J lost 2 bases. CDR3 in DNA: TGTGCCAGCAGTTACTCTAGCGGGAGATTCACAGATACGCAGTATTTT. As protein: CASSYSSGRFTDTQYF.

This clone was seen just once. The chain uses TRBV6-2 or TRBV6-3 and TRBJ2-3; perhaps TRBD1 as D (5 bases). The germline V and J ends were trimmed by 2 bases and 1 base, with 7 bases remaining between them. The germline CDR1 and CDR2 sequences are MNHEY and SVGEGT. CDR3 length: 14 residues. The chain's CDR3 is CASSYRGGTDTQYF. CDR3 nucleotide sequence: TGTGCCAGCAGTTACAGGGGCGGCACAGATACGCAGTATTTT.

Concerning this clone itself: The sample has other DNA sequences that encode this CDR3 too. The chain links TRBV6-1 to TRBJ2-7; perhaps TRBD2 as D (6 bases). The germline V and J ends were trimmed by 0 bases and 3 bases, with 12 bases remaining between them. Germline CDR1 MNHNS, CDR2 SASEGT. The CDR3 contains 15 residues. The CDR3 region has the DNA TGTGCCAGCAGTGAAGCACCGGGAGAAAACTACGAGCAGTACTTC. Amino acid sequence: CASSEAPGENYEQYF.

The genes are TRBV15 and TRBJ2-7; 8 bases line up with TRBD1. With 5 bases clipped from V and 0 bases from J, the junction kept 3 bases outside the gene matches. The CDR3 is made up of 14 amino acids. Germline V lookup: CDR1 LNHNV, CDR2 YYDKDF (reference sequence). CDR3 region: CATSVDRVSYEQYF. The CDR3 DNA is TGTGCCACCAGCGTGGACAGGGTCTCCTACGAGCAGTACTTC.

This clone turned up a few times. This chain connects TRBV19 to TRBJ2-1; a weak D match, TRBD1 (5 bases). V was shortened by 4 bases and J by 4 bases, with 11 bases between the two germline ends. The CDR3 is 14 residues long. In germline, CDR1 is LNHDA, CDR2 SQIVND (reference sequence). This chain's CDR3 is CASSTTGLYNEQFF. CDR3 sequence (DNA): TGTGCCAGTAGTACCACAGGCCTATACAATGAGCAGTTCTTC.

The V call is TRBV7-8, the J call TRBJ1-5, with TRBD1 matching over 7 bases. CDR3 length: 15 amino acids. Germline values: CDR1 SGHVS, CDR2 FQNEAQ. V lost 1 base to trimming and J lost 7 bases; unmatched junction nucleotides: 7. CDR3 bases: TGTGCCAGCAGCTTAGATACAGGGGCCCGGCAGCCCCAGCATTTT. Protein: CASSLDTGARQPQHF. Combining the CDR3 with reference TRBV7-8 and TRBJ1-5 gives the whole variable domain GAGVSQSPRYKVAKRGQDVALRCDPISGHVSLFWYQQALGQGPEFLTYFQNEAQLDKSGLPSDRFFAERPEGSVSTLKIQRTQQEDSAVYLCASSLDTGARQPQHFGDGTRLSIL.

J is TRBJ2-1 and V is TRBV4-1; 13 bases align to TRBD2. This CDR3 is 16 amino acids long. With V trimmed by 2 bases and J by 6 bases, 4 bases remained unmatched. Germline V gives CDR1 MGHRA, CDR2 YSYEKL. The CDR3 coding sequence is TGCGCCAGCAGCCAAAGGACTAGCGGGAGTCCCAATGAGCAGTTCTTC. It encodes CASSQRTSGSPNEQFF.

The chain recombines TRBV3-1 (or the pseudogene TRBV3-2) with TRBJ1-2; D possibly corresponds to TRBD1 (5 bases). This CDR3 has 13 residues. The V gene's germline CDR1 is LGHDT and CDR2 YNNKEL (reference sequence). Trimming left V 0 bases short and J 5 bases short, with 7 bases between. The CDR3 reads CASSQDGTYGYTF. In nucleotides, the CDR3 is TGTGCCAGCAGCCAAGATGGGACTTATGGCTACACCTTC.

This chain connects TRBV2 to TRBJ1-5, with D maybe TRBD1 (6 bases). Germline CDR1 is SNHLY and CDR2 is FYNNEI. CDR3 length equals 14 residues. Trimming stripped 6 bases from V and 2 bases from J, with 11 bases between. The CDR3 sequence is CASSGDNGNQPQHF. The CDR3 DNA reads as TGTGCCAGCAGCGGGGACAACGGCAATCAGCCCCAGCATTTT. Together with reference TRBV2 and TRBJ1-5, the CDR3 gives the full variable domain: EPEVTQTPSHQVTQMGQEVILRCVPISNHLYFYWYRQILGQKVEFLVSFYNNEISEKSEIFDDQFSVERPDGSNFTLKIRSTKLEDSAMYFCASSGDNGNQPQHFGDGTRLSIL.

CDR3 amino acids: CASSLTGTRDNEQFF. DNA of the CDR3: TGCGCCAGCAGTTTGACCGGGACTAGAGACAATGAGCAGTTCTTC. The chain combines TRBV5-1 with TRBJ2-1; TRBD2 aligns across 8 bases. The CDR3 loop spans 15 amino acids. V lost 5 bases, J lost 5 bases, and 9 bases stayed unmatched. Per germline, CDR1 SGHRS and CDR2 YFSETQ.

The chain recombines TRBV28 with TRBJ1-6; no clear D. The CDR3 consists of 13 residues. Germline CDR1 MDHEN, CDR2 SYDVKM. Trimming took off 7 bases at V and 5 bases at J, with 9 bases between the two ends. The CDR3 DNA reads as TGTGCCAGCACGGGAGTAAATAATTCACCCCTCCACTTT. Its translation: CASTGVNNSPLHF.

This sequence joins TRBV7-9 and TRBJ2-5; 10 positions agree with TRBD1. CDR1 SEHNR and CDR2 FQNEAQ come from the germline V gene (reference sequence). V lost 5 bases to trimming and J lost 5 bases; unmatched junction nucleotides: 8. The CDR3 length is 15 residues. The DNA of the CDR3 is TGTGCCAGCAGCCGACAGACAGGGGGCTGGGAGACCCAGTACTTC. This sequence encodes CASSRQTGGWETQYF.

The gene calls are TRBV3-1 (or the pseudogene TRBV3-2) and TRBJ2-7; a possible D gene is TRBD1 (6 bases). Germline CDR1 reads LGHDT; CDR2 reads YNNKEL (reference sequence). Trimming took 0 bases from V and 1 from J, leaving 13 bases between them. The CDR3 sequence is 16 residues long. CDR3 region: CASSQDPQTGSYEQYF. The CDR3 nucleotides are TGTGCCAGCAGCCAAGATCCTCAAACAGGGTCCTACGAGCAGTACTTC.

The rearrangement links TRBV7-2 to TRBJ1-4; 9 positions match TRBD1. V shed 6 bases and J 8 bases; nucleotides not matched to a gene: 7. This CDR3 comprises 14 residues. Per the germline V gene, CDR1 is SGHTA and CDR2 is FQGNSA. CDR3 DNA sequence: TGTGCCAGCAGTCCCGGGACAGGGAGAGAAAAACTGTTTTTT. It translates to CASSPGTGREKLFF.

This clone was seen repeatedly, ten times or more. The gene calls are TRBV23-1 and TRBJ1-2; no definite D call. TRBV23-1 is an ORF; its function is uncertain. The CDR3 is made up of 11 amino acids. V lost 7 bases and J 8 bases, leaving 11 bases between the germline ends. The CDR3 sequence is CASINPGGYTF. For the CDR3, the DNA is TGCGCCAGCATTAACCCTGGCGGCTACACCTTC.

The chain links TRBV6-5 to TRBJ2-7; tentatively, D is TRBD2 (6 bases). CDR1 is MNHEY, CDR2 SVGAGI, per germline. V shed 3 bases and J shed 3 bases, with 18 bases lying between them. The CDR3 sequence is 16 residues long. DNA for the CDR3: TGTGCCAGCAGTTATCTACTCGGGGGTTCGGTCTACGAGCAGTACTTC. Translated: CASSYLLGGSVYEQYF.

The chain is built from TRBV29-1 and TRBJ2-1, with a tentative D call TRBD2 (5 bases). The V and J ends lost 4 bases and 6 bases respectively, with 16 bases between them. The CDR3 covers 14 residues. Germline loops: CDR1 SQVTM, CDR2 ANQGSEA. As DNA, the CDR3 is TGCAGCGTTGTAATGGGCGGAGGTGGCAATGAGCAGTTCTTC. Translation gives CSVVMGGGGNEQFF.

V and J are TRBV11-2 and TRBJ2-1; maybe TRBD1 (5 bases). This CDR3 is built from 14 residues. The germline V gene encodes CDR1 SGHAT and CDR2 FQNNGV. The V end was cut by 5 bases, the J end by 3 bases, with 11 bases between. The DNA of the CDR3 is TGTGCCAGCAGCCTGGACAAGCGCTACAATGAGCAGTTCTTC. Translated, it gives CASSLDKRYNEQFF.

The chain uses TRBV27 and TRBJ1-2, with 9 nucleotides matching TRBD1. Looked up from germline, CDR1 is MNHEY and CDR2 is SMNVEV (reference sequence). After removal of 5 bases from V and 7 bases from J, the junction contained 11 bases not matched to a gene. The CDR3 is 15 amino acids. CDR3 protein: CASSPRTGATSGYTF. CDR3 in DNA: TGTGCCAGCAGTCCCAGGACAGGGGCTACGAGTGGCTACACCTTC.

The V call is TRBV11-3, the J call TRBJ1-1, with D uncertain. CDR1 and CDR2 from the germline V gene are SGHNT and YENEEA. The CDR3 is made up of 14 amino acids. V was trimmed by 2 bases and J by 1 base, leaving 8 bases between them. The CDR3 protein is CASSLWRSNTEAFF. The CDR3 nucleotides read TGTGCCAGCAGCTTATGGAGGTCGAACACTGAAGCTTTCTTT.

The CDR3 is CASSLGGAVDTGELFF. For the CDR3, the DNA is TGTGCCAGCAGCTTAGGCGGGGCGGTGGACACCGGGGAGCTGTTTTTT. The genes are TRBV7-9 and TRBJ2-2; D is possibly TRBD2 (6 bases). This CDR3 comprises 16 residues. V lost 1 base and J 3 bases, leaving 12 bases between the germline ends. From germline, CDR1 is SEHNR and CDR2 FQNEAQ (reference sequence).

This chain links TRBV14 with TRBJ1-4, with 10 nucleotides matching TRBD1. Looked up from germline, CDR1 is SGHDN and CDR2 is FVKESK. The V and J ends lost 4 bases and 10 bases, in that order; junction bases with no gene match: 6. The CDR3 spans 14 residues. Here the CDR3 DNA reads TGTGCCAGCAGCCGGGACAGGGGTAACGGAAAACTGTTTTTT. Its protein is CASSRDRGNGKLFF.

The chain combines TRBV7-8 with TRBJ2-7; 13 bases are a match to TRBD2. The CDR3 is 15 amino acids. Looked up from germline, CDR1 is SGHVS and CDR2 is FQNEAQ. V lost 5 bases, J lost 2 bases, and 3 bases stayed unmatched. The CDR3: CASSRTSGRTYEQYF. The CDR3 region has the DNA TGTGCCAGCAGCCGGACTAGCGGGAGAACCTACGAGCAGTACTTC.

This chain connects TRBV15 to TRBJ1-4; 10 bases agree with TRBD1. The length of the CDR3 is 14 residues. From germline, CDR1 is LNHNV and CDR2 YYDKDF (reference sequence). Losses at the gene ends were 3 bases for V and 8 bases for J; bases not matched to a gene: 3. CDR3 region: CATSRTGGGEKLFF. CDR3 DNA sequence: TGTGCCACCAGCAGGACAGGGGGCGGCGAAAAACTGTTTTTT.

This sequence joins TRBV3-1 (or the pseudogene TRBV3-2) and TRBJ2-2, with D maybe TRBD2 (5 bases). Germline V gives CDR1 LGHDT, CDR2 YNNKEL (reference sequence). Trimming pared 8 bases from V and 5 bases from J, leaving 18 bases between. The CDR3 contains 15 residues. In nucleotides, the CDR3 is TGTGCCAGCGCCCCGCGGGCGTTAGGGACCGGGGAGCTGTTTTTT. It codes for CASAPRALGTGELFF.